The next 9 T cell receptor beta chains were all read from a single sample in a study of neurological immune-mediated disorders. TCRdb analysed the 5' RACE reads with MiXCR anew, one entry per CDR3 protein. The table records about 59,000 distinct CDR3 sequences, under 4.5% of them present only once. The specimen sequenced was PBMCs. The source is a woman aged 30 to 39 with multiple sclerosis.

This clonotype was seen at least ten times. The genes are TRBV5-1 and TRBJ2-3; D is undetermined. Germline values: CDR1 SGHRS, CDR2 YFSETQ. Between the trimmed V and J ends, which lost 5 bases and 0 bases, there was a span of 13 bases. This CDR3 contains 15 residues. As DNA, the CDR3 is TGCGCCAGCAGTCCTCAGGAACTTAGCACAGATACGCAGTATTTT. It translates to CASSPQELSTDTQYF.

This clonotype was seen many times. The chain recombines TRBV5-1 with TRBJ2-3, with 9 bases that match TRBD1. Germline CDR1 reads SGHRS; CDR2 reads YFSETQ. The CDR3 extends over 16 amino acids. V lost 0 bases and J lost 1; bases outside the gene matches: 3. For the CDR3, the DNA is TGCGCCAGCAGCTTGGAGGGACAGGGCCGCACAGATACGCAGTATTTT. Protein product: CASSLEGQGRTDTQYF.

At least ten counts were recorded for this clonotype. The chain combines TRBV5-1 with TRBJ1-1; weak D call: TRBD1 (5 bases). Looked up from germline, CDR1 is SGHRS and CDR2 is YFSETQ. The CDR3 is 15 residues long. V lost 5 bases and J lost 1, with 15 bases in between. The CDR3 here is CASRTQTTENTEAFF. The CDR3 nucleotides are TGCGCCAGCAGGACCCAAACGACAGAGAACACTGAAGCTTTCTTT.

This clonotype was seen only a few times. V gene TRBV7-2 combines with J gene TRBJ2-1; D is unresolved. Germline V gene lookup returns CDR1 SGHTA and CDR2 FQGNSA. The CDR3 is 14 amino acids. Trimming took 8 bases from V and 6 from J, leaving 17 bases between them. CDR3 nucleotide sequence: TGTGCCAGCTCCTTGACGAGGTGGGTCAATGAGCAGTTCTTC. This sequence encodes CASSLTRWVNEQFF.

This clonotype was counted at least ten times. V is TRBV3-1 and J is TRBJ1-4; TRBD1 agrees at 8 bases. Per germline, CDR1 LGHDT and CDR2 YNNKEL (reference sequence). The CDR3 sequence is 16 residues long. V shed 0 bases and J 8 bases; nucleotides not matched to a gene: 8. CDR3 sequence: CASSQEWGQDREKLFF. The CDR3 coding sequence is TGTGCCAGCAGCCAAGAATGGGGACAGGACAGAGAAAAACTGTTTTTT.

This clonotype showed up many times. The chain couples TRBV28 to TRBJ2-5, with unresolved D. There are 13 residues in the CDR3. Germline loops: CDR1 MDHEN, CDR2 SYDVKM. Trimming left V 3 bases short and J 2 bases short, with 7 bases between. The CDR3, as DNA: TGTGCCAGCAGTTTGGGCAGACAAGAGACCCAGTACTTC. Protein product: CASSLGRQETQYF.

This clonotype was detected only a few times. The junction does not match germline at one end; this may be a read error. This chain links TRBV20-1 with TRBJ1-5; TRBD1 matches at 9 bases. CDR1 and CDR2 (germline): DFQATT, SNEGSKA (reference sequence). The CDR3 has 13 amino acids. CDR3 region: CSAGQGSSGPQNF. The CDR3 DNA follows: TGCAGTGCTGGACAGGGGTCCAGTGGGCCCCAGAATTTT.

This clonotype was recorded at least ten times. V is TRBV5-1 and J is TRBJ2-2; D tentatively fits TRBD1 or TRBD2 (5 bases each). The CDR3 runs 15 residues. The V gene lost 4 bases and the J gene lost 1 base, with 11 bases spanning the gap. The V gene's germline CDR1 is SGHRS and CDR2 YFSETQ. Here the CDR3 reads CASSPKGRNTGELFF. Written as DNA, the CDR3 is TGCGCCAGCAGCCCTAAGGGGAGGAACACCGGGGAGCTGTTTTTT.

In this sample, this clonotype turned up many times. The CDR3 nucleotides are TGTGCCATCACGACAGGGATGGAGACTGAAGCTTTCTTT. Protein sequence: CAITTGMETEAFF. The chain uses TRBV10-3 and TRBJ1-1, with 7 bases lining up with TRBD1. V was clipped by 7 bases and J by 5 bases; unmatched bases: 7. Germline loops: CDR1 ENHRY, CDR2 SYGVKD. The CDR3 covers 13 residues.